The entry below gives a single TCR beta chain sequence along with its context. Antigen: not known. The identical CDR3 is also encoded by other nucleotide sequences in the sample. This sample is drawn from a study of T cell responses to AZD1222 COVID-19 vaccine. Study-wide results and caveats: It was only a handful of AZD1222 recipients who were seropositive at baseline.

Here immunoSEQ multiplex PCR was the method, and the copy in TCRdb shows in-frame clones only, minus some. The table lists approximately 150,000 clones, about 92% of them singletons. Germline CDR1 MNHEY, CDR2 SMNVEV (reference sequence). The germline V and J ends were trimmed by 3 bases and 0 bases, with 3 bases remaining between them. The CDR3 has 13 amino acids. The TCR was taken from an adult who received the AZD1222 COVID-19 vaccine. This rearrangement joins TRBV27 to TRBJ1-5, with D unresolved. The starting material was peripheral blood, obtained 28 days after the second AZD1222 dose. CDR3: CASSFYSNQPQHF. The CDR3 DNA reads as TGTGCCAGCAGTTTCTATAGCAATCAGCCCCAGCATTTT.